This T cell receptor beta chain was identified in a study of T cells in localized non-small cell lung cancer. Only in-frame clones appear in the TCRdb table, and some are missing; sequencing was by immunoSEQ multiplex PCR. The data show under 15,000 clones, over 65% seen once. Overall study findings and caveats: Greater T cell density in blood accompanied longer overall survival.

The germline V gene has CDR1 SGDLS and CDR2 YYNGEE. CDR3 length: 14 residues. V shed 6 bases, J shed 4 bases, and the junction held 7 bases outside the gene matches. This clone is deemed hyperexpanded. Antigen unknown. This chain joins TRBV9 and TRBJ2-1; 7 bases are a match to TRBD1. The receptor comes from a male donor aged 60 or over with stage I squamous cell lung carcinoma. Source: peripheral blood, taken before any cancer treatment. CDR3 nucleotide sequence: TGTGCCAGCAATGGGGGACAGATATACAATGAGCAGTTCTTC. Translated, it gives CASNGGQIYNEQFF.